This T cell receptor beta chain was profiled in a study of blood T cells in healthy people across ages (dated by TCRdb to the mid-2010s). About the investigation overall: In model experiments, template switching captured about one uniquely barcoded TCR beta cDNA molecule for every two T cells. To track age-related changes in TCR beta repertoire diversity, the study relied on deep sequencing normalized with unique cDNA molecular identifiers. Four age groups were formed from the donors: young (average 16 years), middle-aged (approximately 42), aged (approximately 60) and long-lived (roughly 81). Donors of different ages were randomly distributed across sequencing lanes to avoid experimental bias. For two donors (one aged 18 to 29 and one aged 80 or older), the study analyzed two additional independent replicas of 1 million unique cDNA reads from the same blood draw.

Overall study results and their limits: There was a strong correlation between observed TCR beta diversity and the percentage of naive T cells measured by flow cytometry. As age increased, observed TCR beta diversity per million T cells dropped in a roughly linear way, and a significant reduction was already evident by age about 40. The long-lived group showed more naive CD4+ T cells, fewer expanded clones and increased TCR diversity than the aged group, suggesting age selection. Donor CMV infection status was unknown, potentially confounding age-related changes in expanded clonotypes. Because profiling used bulk unsorted PBMCs, naive and antigen-experienced compartments could not be compared conclusively. Estimates of total diversity based on one million sequenced T cells were considered lower bounds and underestimates.

The donors were 40 or so Caucasian individuals from Russia, aged 6 to 90 years, who were systemically healthy. Each donor gave ten milliliters of peripheral blood, drawn into EDTA-treated Vacutainer tubes. Ficoll-Paque density-gradient centrifugation was used to isolate PBMCs, with at least 6.5 million obtained per sample. Trizol reagent was used to extract total RNA from the PBMCs, yielding at least 5 micrograms per sample. Naive CD45RAhigh/CD27high T cell percentages were measured by flow cytometry on a PBMC aliquot from every donor. Concerning this clonotype itself: Its antigen target is currently unknown. The record has no base qualities; no much larger clone is one base away.

The library was generated by 5' RACE. TCRdb lists the instrument as Illumina HiSeq 2500. A second about 7 to 12 cycle PCR used a sample-barcoded 5' primer and a J-beta primer mix. Each TCR beta cDNA molecule received a unique molecular identifier from a template-switch 5' adaptor carrying 12 random nucleotides. At least 2.5 million CDR3-containing paired-end reads were obtained from each sample. All of the RNA was converted into first-strand cDNA using the Mint cDNA synthesis kit, with a TRBC-specific oligonucleotide serving as the primer. All cDNA was treated with uracil-DNA glycosylase and then went through a first 18-cycle PCR with the universal primers M1SS and BC2_uni_R. The authors' analysis ran thus. Each sample was normalized by randomly selecting 1 million high-quality reads, each carrying a distinct molecular identifier. Instead of being binned into consensus sequences, reads that shared molecular identifiers were thrown out. CDR3 identification, clonotype clustering and error correction used MiTCR with a Q25 quality threshold and the strictest error-elimination algorithm. A nonparametric unseen species model with Euler transformation was used to estimate a lower bound on total TCR beta diversity. TCRdb applied fastp at Q25 and MiXCR to the public reads, then kept only in-frame beta chains. Entries that share a CDR3 protein sequence are merged under the most common genes and DNA. TCRdb's processing, not the authors' own work, is the source of the V and J calls. The sample includes 1.5 million to 2 million distinct CDR3 sequences, with roughly 50% observed a single time. The biggest ten clones account for 2% to 2.5% of the sample.

The sequenced sample consisted of blood. The TCR was taken from a woman aged 40 to 55 in good health.

The DNA sequence is TGTGCCAGCAGTTTTGGACTAGCGGGGGGGCCCGACACAGATACGCAGTATTTT. Its protein is CASSFGLAGGPDTDTQYF. The chain uses TRBV7-2 and TRBJ2-3, with 15 junctional bases fitting TRBD2. Including the terminal cysteine and phenylalanine, the CDR3 comprises 18 residues. The DNA shown is the 54-base CDR3, in frame from base 1. V is trimmed back by 6 bases and J by 2 bases, and the junction contains 9 bases that no gene match accounts for. From a lookup of the germline V gene, CDR1 and CDR2 are SGHTA and FQGNSA.